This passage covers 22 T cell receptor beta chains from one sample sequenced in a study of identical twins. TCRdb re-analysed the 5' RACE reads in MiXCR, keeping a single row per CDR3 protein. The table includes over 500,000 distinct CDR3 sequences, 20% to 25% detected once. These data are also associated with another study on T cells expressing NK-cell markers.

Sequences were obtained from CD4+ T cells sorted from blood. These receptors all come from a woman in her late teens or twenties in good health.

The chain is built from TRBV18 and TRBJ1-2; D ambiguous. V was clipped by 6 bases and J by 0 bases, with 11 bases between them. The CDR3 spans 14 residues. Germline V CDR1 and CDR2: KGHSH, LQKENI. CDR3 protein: CASSESSANYGYTF. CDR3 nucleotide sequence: TGTGCCAGCTCGGAAAGTAGTGCTAACTATGGCTACACCTTC.

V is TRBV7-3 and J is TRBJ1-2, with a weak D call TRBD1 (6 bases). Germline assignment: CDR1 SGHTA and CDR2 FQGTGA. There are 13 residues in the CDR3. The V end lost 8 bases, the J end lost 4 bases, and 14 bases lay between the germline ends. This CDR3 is CASGPGTSYGYTF. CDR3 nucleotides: TGTGCCAGCGGCCCCGGGACATCCTATGGCTACACCTTC.

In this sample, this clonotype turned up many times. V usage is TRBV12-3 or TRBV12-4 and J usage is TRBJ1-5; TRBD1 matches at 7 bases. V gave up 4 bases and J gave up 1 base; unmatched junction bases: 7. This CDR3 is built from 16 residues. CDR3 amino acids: CASSSTTGLSNQPQHF. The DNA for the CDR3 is TGTGCCAGCAGTTCCACGACAGGGTTGAGCAATCAGCCCCAGCATTTT.

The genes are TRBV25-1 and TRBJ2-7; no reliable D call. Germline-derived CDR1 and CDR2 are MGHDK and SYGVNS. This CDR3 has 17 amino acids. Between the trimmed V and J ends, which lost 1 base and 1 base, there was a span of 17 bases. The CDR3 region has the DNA TGTGCCAGCAGTGAATCGTCAGGCAGACCGTTTTCCTACGAGCAGTACTTC. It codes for CASSESSGRPFSYEQYF.

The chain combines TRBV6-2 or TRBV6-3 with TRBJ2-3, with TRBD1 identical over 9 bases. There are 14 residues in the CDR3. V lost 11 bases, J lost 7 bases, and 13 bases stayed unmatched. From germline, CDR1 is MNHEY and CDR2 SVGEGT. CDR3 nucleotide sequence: TGTGCCGCCAACCCCGGGACAGGGTGGAATACGCAGTATTTT. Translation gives CAANPGTGWNTQYF.

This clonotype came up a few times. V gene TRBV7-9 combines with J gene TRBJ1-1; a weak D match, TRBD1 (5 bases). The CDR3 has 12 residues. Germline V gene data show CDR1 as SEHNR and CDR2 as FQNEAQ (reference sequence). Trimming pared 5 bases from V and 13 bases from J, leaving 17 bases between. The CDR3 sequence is CASSHTGTERFF. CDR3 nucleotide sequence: TGTGCCAGCAGCCACACCGGGACGGAGCGTTTCTTT.

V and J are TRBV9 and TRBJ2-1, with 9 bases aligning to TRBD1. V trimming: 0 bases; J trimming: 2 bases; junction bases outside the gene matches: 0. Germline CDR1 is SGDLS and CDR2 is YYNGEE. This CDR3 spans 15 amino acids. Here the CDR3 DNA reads TGTGCCAGCAGCGTAGGACAGGGGGCCTACAATGAGCAGTTCTTC. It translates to CASSVGQGAYNEQFF. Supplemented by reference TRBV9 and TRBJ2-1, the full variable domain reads DSGVTQTPKHLITATGQRVTLRCSPRSGDLSVYWYQQSLDQGLQFLIQYYNGEERAKGNILERFSAQQFPDLHSELNLSSLELGDSALYFCASSVGQGAYNEQFFGPGTRLTVL.

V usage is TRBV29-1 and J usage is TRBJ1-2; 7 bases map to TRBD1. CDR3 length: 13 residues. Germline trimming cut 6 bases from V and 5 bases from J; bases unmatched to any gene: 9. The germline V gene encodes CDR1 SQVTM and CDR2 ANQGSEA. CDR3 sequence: CSVDQGVRYGYTF. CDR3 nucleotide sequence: TGCAGCGTCGACCAGGGGGTGAGGTATGGCTACACCTTC.

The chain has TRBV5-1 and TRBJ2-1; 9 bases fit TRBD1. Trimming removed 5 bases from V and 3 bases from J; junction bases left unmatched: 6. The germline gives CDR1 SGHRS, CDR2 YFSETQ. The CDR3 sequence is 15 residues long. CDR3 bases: TGCGCCAGCAGATATACGGGACAGGGCTACAATGAGCAGTTCTTC. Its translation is CASRYTGQGYNEQFF.

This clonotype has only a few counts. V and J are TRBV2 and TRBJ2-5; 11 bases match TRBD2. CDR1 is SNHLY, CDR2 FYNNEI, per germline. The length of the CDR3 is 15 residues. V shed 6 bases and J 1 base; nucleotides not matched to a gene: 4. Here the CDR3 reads CASRWLAGGQETQYF. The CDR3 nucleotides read TGTGCCAGCAGGTGGCTAGCGGGGGGCCAAGAGACCCAGTACTTC.

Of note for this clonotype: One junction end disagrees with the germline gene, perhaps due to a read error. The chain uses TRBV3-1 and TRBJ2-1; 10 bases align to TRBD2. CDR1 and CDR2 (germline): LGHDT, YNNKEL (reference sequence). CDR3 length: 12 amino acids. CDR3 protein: CASSQLAGGRLF. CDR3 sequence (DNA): TGTGCCAGCAGCCAATTAGCGGGAGGTCGTCTCTTC.

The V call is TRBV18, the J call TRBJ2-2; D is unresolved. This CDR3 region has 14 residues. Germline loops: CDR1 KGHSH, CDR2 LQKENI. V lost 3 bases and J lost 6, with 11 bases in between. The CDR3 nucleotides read TGTGCCAGCTCACCCCCCTCGGCATCCGGGGAGCTGTTTTTT. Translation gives CASSPPSASGELFF.

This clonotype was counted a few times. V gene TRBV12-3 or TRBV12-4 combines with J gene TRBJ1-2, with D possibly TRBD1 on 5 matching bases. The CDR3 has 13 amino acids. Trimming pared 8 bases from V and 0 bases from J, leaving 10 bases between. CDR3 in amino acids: CASDRGTNYGYTF. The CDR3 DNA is TGTGCCAGCGACCGGGGGACTAACTATGGCTACACCTTC.

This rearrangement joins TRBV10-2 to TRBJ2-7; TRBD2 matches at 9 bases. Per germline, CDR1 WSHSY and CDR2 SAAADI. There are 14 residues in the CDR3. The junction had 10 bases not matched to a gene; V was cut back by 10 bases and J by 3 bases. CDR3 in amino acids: CAKEGWRGGYEQYF. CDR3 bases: TGCGCCAAAGAAGGGTGGCGGGGGGGCTACGAGCAGTACTTC.

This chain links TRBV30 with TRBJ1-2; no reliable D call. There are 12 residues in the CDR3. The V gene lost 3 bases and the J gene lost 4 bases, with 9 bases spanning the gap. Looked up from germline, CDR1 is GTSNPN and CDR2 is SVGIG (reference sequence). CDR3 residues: CAWSASTYGYTF. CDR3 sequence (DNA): TGTGCCTGGAGCGCATCGACCTATGGCTACACCTTC.

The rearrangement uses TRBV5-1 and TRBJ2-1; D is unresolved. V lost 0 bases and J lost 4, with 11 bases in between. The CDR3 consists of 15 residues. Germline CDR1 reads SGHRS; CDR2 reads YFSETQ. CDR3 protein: CASSLEGEPYNEQFF. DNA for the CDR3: TGCGCCAGCAGCTTGGAGGGTGAACCGTACAATGAGCAGTTCTTC.

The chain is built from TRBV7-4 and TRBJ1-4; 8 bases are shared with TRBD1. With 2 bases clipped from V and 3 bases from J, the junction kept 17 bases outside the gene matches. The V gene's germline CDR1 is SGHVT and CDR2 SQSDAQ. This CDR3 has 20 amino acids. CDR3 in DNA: TGTGCCAGCAGCTTACATACTTACGTGACAGGGGTTAAGGCTAATGAAAAACTGTTTTTT. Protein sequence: CASSLHTYVTGVKANEKLFF.

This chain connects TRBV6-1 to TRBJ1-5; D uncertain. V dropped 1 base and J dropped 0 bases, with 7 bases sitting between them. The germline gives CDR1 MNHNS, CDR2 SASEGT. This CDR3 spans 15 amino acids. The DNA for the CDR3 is TGTGCCAGCAGTGAAGATCGGTATAGCAATCAGCCCCAGCATTTT. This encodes CASSEDRYSNQPQHF.

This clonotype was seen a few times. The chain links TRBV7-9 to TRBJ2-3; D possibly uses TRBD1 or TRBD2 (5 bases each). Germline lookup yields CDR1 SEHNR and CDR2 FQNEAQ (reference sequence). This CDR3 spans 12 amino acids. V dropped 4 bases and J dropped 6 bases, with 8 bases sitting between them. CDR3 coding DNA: TGTGCCAGCAGCTGGGGACGGGATACGCAGTATTTT. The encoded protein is CASSWGRDTQYF.

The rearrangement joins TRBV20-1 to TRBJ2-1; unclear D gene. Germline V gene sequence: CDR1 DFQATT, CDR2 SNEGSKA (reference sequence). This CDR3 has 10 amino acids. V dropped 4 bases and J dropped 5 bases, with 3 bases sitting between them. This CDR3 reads CSAKNNEQFF. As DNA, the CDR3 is TGCAGTGCTAAAAACAATGAGCAGTTCTTC.

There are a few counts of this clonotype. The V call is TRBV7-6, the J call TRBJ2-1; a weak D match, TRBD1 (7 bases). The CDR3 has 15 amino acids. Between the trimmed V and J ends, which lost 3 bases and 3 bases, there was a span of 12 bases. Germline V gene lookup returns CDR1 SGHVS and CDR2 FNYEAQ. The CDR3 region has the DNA TGTGCCAGCAGCTTCCTGCAGGGGGGCTACAATGAGCAGTTCTTC. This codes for CASSFLQGGYNEQFF. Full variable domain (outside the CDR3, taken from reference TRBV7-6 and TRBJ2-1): GAGVSQSPRYKVTKRGQDVALRCDPISGHVSLYWYRQALGQGPEFLTYFNYEAQQDKSGLPNDRFSAERPEGSISTLTIQRTEQRDSAMYRCASSFLQGGYNEQFFGPGTRLTVL.

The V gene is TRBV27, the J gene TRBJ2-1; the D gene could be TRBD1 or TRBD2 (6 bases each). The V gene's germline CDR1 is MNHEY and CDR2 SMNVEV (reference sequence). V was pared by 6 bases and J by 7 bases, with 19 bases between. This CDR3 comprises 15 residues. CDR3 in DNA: TGTGCCAGCAGACAACCGGGGGCCCTGACGAATGAGCAGTTCTTC. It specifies CASRQPGALTNEQFF.